These T cell receptor beta chains were read from a single sample in a study of blood T cells in healthy people across ages. TCRdb analysed the 5' RACE reads with MiXCR anew, one entry per CDR3 protein. Among approximately 1,700,000 distinct CDR3 sequences listed, 30% to 40% were seen once. Sequencing used blood. The receptors were gathered from a human donor in good health. The CDR3 runs from the conserved cysteine through the conserved F or W. A D gene is named only where the DNA matches it firmly. The size of a clone is reported for some rows only, either as once, few or many, or as a class for expanded clones.

j_gene | abundance | d_gene | v_gene | CDR3aa | CDR3nt
TRBJ2-7 | few | . | TRBV20-1 | CSAIAGTYEQYF | TGCAGTGCTATCGCCGGTACCTACGAGCAGTACTTC
TRBJ2-7 | few | . | TRBV6-2/TRBV6-3 | CASRQVYEQYF | TGTGCCAGCAGACAGGTCTACGAGCAGTACTTC
TRBJ2-1 | many | . | TRBV18 | CASSPIDNEQFF | TGTGCCAGCTCACCAATAGACAATGAGCAGTTCTTC
TRBJ2-3 | . | . | TRBV28 | CASSIRPGPRITDTQYF | TGTGCCAGCAGTATTCGACCGGGACCGCGTATCACAGATACGCAGTATTTT
TRBJ2-7 | few | . | TRBV27 | CASSSRDPGRVYEQYF | TGTGCCAGCAGTTCCCGGGACCCCGGGCGGGTCTACGAGCAGTACTTC
TRBJ1-2 | few | TRBD1 | TRBV29-1 | CSVDVGQGATNYGYTF | TGCAGCGTTGATGTGGGACAGGGGGCTACTAACTATGGCTACACCTTC
TRBJ1-2 | . | TRBD1 | TRBV6-2/TRBV6-3 | CATRGTGRPYGYTF | TGTGCCACCAGGGGGACAGGACGACCCTATGGCTACACCTTC
TRBJ2-7 | . | . | TRBV5-6 | CASSPPGHSSYEQYF | TGTGCCAGCAGCCCACCGGGACACAGCTCCTACGAGCAGTACTTC
TRBJ1-1 | . | . | TRBV5-6 | CASSRLFNTEAFF | TGTGCCAGCAGCCGCCTTTTCAACACTGAAGCTTTCTTT
TRBJ2-5 | few | . | TRBV25-1 | CASSESLGGTVEETQYF | TGTGCCAGCAGTGAATCTTTAGGAGGGACAGTCGAAGAGACCCAGTACTTC
TRBJ2-3 | many | . | TRBV7-8 | CASSFRGTRTSITDTQYF | TGTGCCAGCAGCTTCAGGGGGACCCGGACTAGTATCACAGATACGCAGTATTTT
TRBJ2-1 | . | . | TRBV5-5 | CASSCPLHADAQFF | TGTGCCAGCAGTTGTCCACTACATGCGGACGCGCAGTTCTTC
TRBJ2-4 | . | TRBD1 | TRBV6-2/TRBV6-3 | CASSRQGAYVQYF | TGTGCCAGCAGTCGACAGGGAGCCTACGTGCAGTACTTC
TRBJ2-1 | . | TRBD2 | TRBV20-1 | CSARAFGLAGDNEQFF | TGCAGTGCTAGAGCGTTTGGACTAGCGGGGGACAATGAGCAGTTCTTC
TRBJ1-2 | few | TRBD1 | TRBV6-5 | CASSYSDRGIRYGYTF | TGTGCCAGCAGTTACTCTGACAGGGGCATTCGCTATGGCTACACCTTC
TRBJ1-4 | . | . | TRBV15 | CATSRSGQGSEKLFF | TGTGCCACCAGCAGATCGGGCCAAGGGAGTGAAAAACTGTTTTTT
TRBJ2-3 | . | TRBD2 | TRBV12-3/TRBV12-4 | CASSLDGGLLLTQYF | TGTGCCAGCAGTTTAGACGGGGGGTTGCTTCTTACGCAGTATTTT
TRBJ1-5 | . | . | TRBV20-1 | CSARTTGRGFQPQHF | TGCAGTGCTAGAACCACTGGAAGGGGGTTTCAGCCCCAGCATTTT
TRBJ2-1 | few | . | TRBV6-2/TRBV6-3 | CASSYVASEQFF | TGTGCCAGCAGTTACGTTGCGAGTGAGCAGTTCTTC
TRBJ2-1 | few | TRBD2 | TRBV5-6 | CASSPGGDTNNEQFF | TGTGCCAGCAGCCCGGGGGGGGATACTAACAATGAGCAGTTCTTC
TRBJ2-7 | . | TRBD2 | TRBV7-2 | CASSFTPSGGNEQYF | TGTGCCAGCAGCTTTACTCCCAGCGGGGGCAACGAGCAGTACTTC
TRBJ2-6 | . | . | TRBV7-9 | CASSSPLGTPSGANVLTF | TGTGCCAGCAGCTCCCCTTTGGGAACCCCATCTGGGGCCAACGTCCTGACTTTC
TRBJ1-5 | many | . | TRBV9 | CASSVGGQPQHF | TGTGCCAGCAGTGTAGGAGGTCAGCCCCAGCATTTT
TRBJ1-1 | . | . | TRBV12-3/TRBV12-4 | CASSSDGAEAFF | TGTGCCAGCAGTTCTGATGGCGCTGAAGCTTTCTTT
TRBJ2-5 | . | . | TRBV12-5 | CASGFGEPYRETQYF | TGTGCTAGTGGTTTTGGGGAGCCGTACCGGGAGACCCAGTACTTC
TRBJ2-5 | few | . | TRBV6-4 | CASSYTRLRTAEETQYF | TGTGCCAGCAGCTACACCCGACTTAGGACAGCAGAAGAGACCCAGTACTTC
TRBJ1-2 | few | . | TRBV5-1 | CASSLVDGGNDGYTF | TGCGCCAGCAGCTTGGTAGACGGGGGTAATGATGGCTACACCTTC
TRBJ2-3 | . | . | TRBV4-2 | CASSQGLSSGTDTQYF | TGCGCCAGCAGCCAAGGTCTGTCTAGCGGCACAGATACGCAGTATTTT
TRBJ1-2 | . | . | TRBV20-1 | CSASPDTAYGYTF | TGCAGTGCTAGCCCGGACACTGCCTATGGCTACACCTTC
TRBJ1-4 | . | . | TRBV11-2 | CASSLAPLTNEKRFF | TGTGCCAGCAGCTTAGCGCCTCTCACAAATGAAAAACGGTTTTTT
TRBJ2-7 | . | TRBD1 | TRBV29-1 | CSARAGGDSYEQYF | TGCAGCGCTAGGGCAGGGGGAGACAGCTACGAGCAGTACTTC
TRBJ2-1 | . | TRBD2 | TRBV20-1 | CSAPGRGSYNEQFF | TGCAGTGCTCCGGGGCGGGGGTCCTACAATGAGCAGTTCTTC
TRBJ1-2 | few | TRBD1 | TRBV6-5 | CASSSPTGAERYYGYTF | TGTGCCAGCAGTTCTCCGACAGGGGCAGAGAGGTACTATGGCTACACCTTC
TRBJ1-4 | . | TRBD1 | TRBV7-2 | CASSSRQGEGNKLFF | TGTGCCAGCAGTTCCCGACAGGGTGAGGGGAATAAACTGTTTTTT
TRBJ2-1 | . | . | TRBV28 | CASESSRDGDYNEQFF | TGTGCCAGCGAATCCTCTCGGGACGGAGATTACAATGAGCAGTTCTTC
TRBJ2-4 | few | . | TRBV5-5 | CASSLEGGIQYF | TGTGCCAGCAGCTTGGAGGGCGGCATTCAGTACTTC
TRBJ1-2 | few | TRBD1 | TRBV5-1 | CASSAGQGAEYGCTF | TGCGCCAGCTCCGCCGGACAGGGGGCTGAGTATGGCTGCACCTTC
TRBJ2-7 | . | TRBD2 | TRBV11-1 | CASSKSGDLSEQYF | TGTGCCAGCAGCAAAAGCGGGGACTTAAGTGAGCAGTACTTC
TRBJ2-1 | . | . | TRBV27 | CASSFGLGTQANEQFF | TGTGCCAGCAGTTTTGGGCTCGGGACGCAAGCCAATGAGCAGTTCTTC
TRBJ2-1 | few | . | TRBV29-1 | CSVVSTGDEQFF | TGCAGCGTTGTAAGCACAGGCGATGAGCAGTTCTTC
TRBJ2-4 | few | . | TRBV7-2 | CASSYRRSDRNIQYF | TGTGCCAGCAGCTATAGACGCTCCGACAGAAACATTCAGTACTTC
TRBJ2-5 | . | . | TRBV9 | CASSADYTQETQYF | TGTGCCAGCAGCGCGGACTACACACAAGAGACCCAGTACTTC
TRBJ1-2 | few | . | TRBV9 | CASKSGLGGAYGYTF | TGTGCCAGCAAATCAGGATTAGGAGGGGCCTATGGCTACACCTTC
TRBJ2-1 | . | . | TRBV5-1 | CASRISQSLFF | TGCGCCAGCAGGATCTCACAGAGTCTGTTCTTC
TRBJ1-2 | . | TRBD1 | TRBV9 | CASSAGTVVYGYTF | TGTGCCAGCAGCGCCGGGACAGTGGTCTATGGCTACACCTTC
TRBJ2-1 | . | . | TRBV7-9 | CAGSSDFLDYNEQFF | TGTGCCGGCAGCTCTGACTTCCTGGACTACAATGAGCAGTTCTTC
TRBJ2-7 | . | . | TRBV2 | CASSELRQGYEQYF | TGTGCCAGCAGTGAATTAAGGCAGGGGTACGAGCAGTACTTC
TRBJ2-5 | . | . | TRBV29-1 | CSVGRGRKAQYF | TGCAGCGTTGGTAGGGGTAGGAAGGCCCAGTACTTC
TRBJ2-5 | . | . | TRBV7-2 | CASSLVTSETQYF | TGTGCCAGCAGCTTAGTGACGTCGGAGACCCAGTACTTC
TRBJ1-2 | few | . | TRBV9 | CASSVGPGLGQWRYTF | TGTGCCAGCAGCGTAGGTCCGGGGCTCGGTCAATGGAGGTACACCTTC
TRBJ2-3 | few | . | TRBV5-1 | CASSPTGTGTDTQYF | TGCGCCAGCAGCCCCACCGGGACTGGCACAGATACGCAGTATTTT
TRBJ2-5 | few | . | TRBV4-2 | CASSQAIGGLGETQYF | TGTGCCAGCAGCCAGGCGATTGGCGGGCTAGGAGAGACCCAGTACTTC
TRBJ2-4 | few | . | TRBV5-6 | CASSFREDDPYF | TGTGCCAGCAGCTTTAGGGAGGACGATCCGTACTTC
TRBJ2-5 | . | . | TRBV6-2/TRBV6-3 | CASTTDNLETQYF | TGTGCCAGCACTACCGACAACCTGGAGACCCAGTACTTC
TRBJ2-5 | . | TRBD2 | TRBV20-1 | CSARQRLALRETQYF | TGCAGTGCTAGACAAAGACTAGCACTTAGAGAGACCCAGTACTTC
TRBJ2-5 | . | . | TRBV12-3/TRBV12-4 | CASSWAPQETQYF | TGCGCCAGCAGCTGGGCCCCCCAAGAGACCCAGTACTTC
TRBJ1-2 | few | TRBD1 | TRBV20-1 | CSALRTGGFYGYTF | TGCAGTGCCCTTAGGACAGGGGGTTTCTATGGTTACACCTTC
TRBJ2-2 | . | TRBD1 | TRBV20-1 | CSAIEGARRTGELFF | TGCAGTGCCATAGAGGGGGCCCGTCGAACCGGGGAGCTGTTTTTT
TRBJ2-4 | many | . | TRBV29-1 | CSVGPLAKNIQYF | TGCAGCGTTGGCCCCTTAGCCAAAAACATTCAGTACTTC
TRBJ1-5 | few | TRBD1 | TRBV20-1 | CSARLTGREDQPQHF | TGCAGTGCTAGGCTGACAGGGAGAGAAGATCAGCCCCAGCATTTT